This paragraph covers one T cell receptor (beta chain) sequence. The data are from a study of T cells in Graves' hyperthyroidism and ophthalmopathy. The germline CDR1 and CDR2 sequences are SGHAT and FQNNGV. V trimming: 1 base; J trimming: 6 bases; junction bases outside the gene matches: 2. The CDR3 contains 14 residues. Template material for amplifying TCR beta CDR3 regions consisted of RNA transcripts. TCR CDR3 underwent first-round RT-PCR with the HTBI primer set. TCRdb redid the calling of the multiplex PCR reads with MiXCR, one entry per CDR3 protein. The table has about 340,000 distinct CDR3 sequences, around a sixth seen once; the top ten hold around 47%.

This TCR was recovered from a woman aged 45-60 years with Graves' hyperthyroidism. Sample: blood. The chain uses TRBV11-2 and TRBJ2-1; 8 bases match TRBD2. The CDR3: CASSLVRGGNEQFF. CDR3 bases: TGTGCCAGCAGCTTAGTTCGGGGGGGCAATGAGCAGTTCTTC. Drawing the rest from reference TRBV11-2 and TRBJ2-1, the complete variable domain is EAGVAQSPRYKIIEKRQSVAFWCNPISGHATLYWYQQILGQGPKLLIQFQNNGVVDDSQLPKDRFSAERLKGVDSTLKIQPAKLEDSAVYLCASSLVRGGNEQFFGPGTRLTVL.